The 10 T cell receptor beta chains given below trace back to one sample, sequenced in a study of blood T cell repertoires in COVID-19. TCRdb keeps only in-frame clones here, not all; method: immunoSEQ multiplex PCR. The sample lists over 200,000 clones; 82% were seen once. The specimen sequenced was peripheral blood. These receptors all stem from a woman aged 40 to 55 with acute or convalescent COVID-19.

The chain recombines TRBV18 with TRBJ2-5; perhaps TRBD2 as D (5 bases). Trimming removed 5 bases from V and 5 bases from J, with 24 bases in between. CDR3 size: 17 residues. Germline values: CDR1 KGHSH, CDR2 LQKENI. CDR3 coding DNA: TGTGCCAGCTCAACTACAGATCGGTCTCTCGGGAAGGAGACCCAGTACTTC. Protein sequence: CASSTTDRSLGKETQYF.

The chain carries TRBV12-5 and TRBJ1-1; tentatively, D is TRBD1 (5 bases). Per the germline V gene, CDR1 is LGHNT and CDR2 is FRNRAP. The CDR3 contains 11 residues. CDR3 bases: TGTGCCGAGGGGAGGGTAACTGAAGCTTTCTTT. This translates into CAEGRVTEAFF.

V usage is TRBV9 and J usage is TRBJ2-2; 9 positions agree with TRBD1. This CDR3 spans 16 amino acids. Losses at the gene ends were 0 bases for V and 6 bases for J; bases not matched to a gene: 6. CDR1 and CDR2 (germline): SGDLS, YYNGEE. CDR3 amino acids: CASSVGPGQGPGELFF. CDR3 nucleotides: TGTGCCAGCAGCGTAGGGCCGGGACAGGGCCCCGGGGAGCTGTTTTTT.

The chain joins TRBV4-1 to TRBJ2-2; TRBD1 agrees at 7 bases. J was trimmed by 5 bases and V by 5 bases; bases with no gene match: 17. Per germline, CDR1 MGHRA and CDR2 YSYEKL. There are 18 residues in the CDR3. CDR3 coding DNA: TGCGCCAGCAGCGCAGAAACAGAGGGGGCTGATTGGACCGGGGAGCTGTTTTTT. It codes for CASSAETEGADWTGELFF.

The J gene is TRBJ2-7, the V gene TRBV27; 10 bases are shared with TRBD2. The CDR3 sequence is 15 residues long. The trim removed 7 bases at V and 3 bases at J, leaving 9 bases unmatched. Germline V gives CDR1 MNHEY, CDR2 SMNVEV (reference sequence). The CDR3 nucleotides read TGTGCCAGCACCCCCCGGACTAGCGGAAACTACGAGCAGTACTTC. It specifies CASTPRTSGNYEQYF.

The chain uses TRBV30 and TRBJ2-1; possible D gene TRBD1, 5 bases. The CDR3 sequence is 13 residues long. The V gene's germline CDR1 is GTSNPN and CDR2 SVGIG (reference sequence). The germline V and J ends were trimmed by 3 bases and 6 bases, with 12 bases remaining between them. The DNA for the CDR3 is TGTGCCTGGAGGGTTAGGGGAACCAATGAGCAGTTCTTC. Amino acid sequence: CAWRVRGTNEQFF.

The rearrangement joins TRBV5-1 to TRBJ2-1; a possible D gene is TRBD1 (6 bases). Germline V gene lookup returns CDR1 SGHRS and CDR2 YFSETQ. This CDR3 has 15 amino acids. V lost 4 bases, J lost 4 bases, and 15 bases lay in between. This CDR3 reads CASSSSGTLYNEQFF. The CDR3 DNA reads TGCGCCAGCAGCAGTTCCGGGACACTATACAATGAGCAGTTCTTC.

The J gene is TRBJ2-7, the V gene TRBV5-1, with D perhaps TRBD1 (5 bases). Germline CDR1 SGHRS, CDR2 YFSETQ. The CDR3 is made up of 13 amino acids. Trimming removed 1 base from V and 5 bases from J, with 10 bases in between. The CDR3 spells CASSLRRGNEQYF. The CDR3, as DNA: TGCGCCAGCAGCTTGAGAAGGGGCAACGAGCAGTACTTC.

The rearrangement links TRBV30 to TRBJ2-1; 9 bases align to TRBD1. Germline V gene data show CDR1 as GTSNPN and CDR2 as SVGIG (reference sequence). The CDR3 is 11 amino acids. The V and J ends lost 8 bases and 12 bases, in that order; junction bases with no gene match: 8. CDR3 in amino acids: CAGGQGAGQFF. The CDR3 DNA sequence: TGTGCCGGGGGACAGGGTGCCGGGCAGTTCTTC.

The chain combines TRBV29-1 with TRBJ2-7; 7 bases fit TRBD2. Germline loops: CDR1 SQVTM, CDR2 ANQGSEA. The CDR3 length is 14 residues. V shed 4 bases and J 0 bases; nucleotides not matched to a gene: 6. CDR3 amino acids: CSVAPAGFSYEQYF. CDR3 nucleotide sequence: TGCAGCGTTGCTCCAGCGGGATTCTCCTACGAGCAGTACTTC.